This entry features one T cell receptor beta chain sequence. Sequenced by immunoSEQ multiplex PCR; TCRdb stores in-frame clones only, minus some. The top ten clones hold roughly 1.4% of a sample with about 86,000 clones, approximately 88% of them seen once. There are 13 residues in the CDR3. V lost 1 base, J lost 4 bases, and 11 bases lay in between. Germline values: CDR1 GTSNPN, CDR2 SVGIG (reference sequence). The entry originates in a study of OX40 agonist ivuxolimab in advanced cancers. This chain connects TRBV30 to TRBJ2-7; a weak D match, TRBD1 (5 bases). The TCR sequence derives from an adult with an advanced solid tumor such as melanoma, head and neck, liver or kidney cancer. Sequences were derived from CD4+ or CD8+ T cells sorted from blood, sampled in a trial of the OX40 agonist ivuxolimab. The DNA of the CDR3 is TGTGCCTGGAGTGCAGGGATCCAATACGAGCAGTACTTC. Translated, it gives CAWSAGIQYEQYF.